This T cell receptor beta chain was recorded in a study of blood T cell repertoires in COVID-19. Whole-study context: PBMCs, B-cell-depleted T cells, or T cells were the source of the cDNA or gDNA that made up the material.

CDR1 and CDR2 (germline): SGHNT, YYREEE (reference sequence). The CDR3 loop spans 16 amino acids. Germline trimming cut 1 base from V and 4 bases from J; bases unmatched to any gene: 4. Original processing methods: Reference gene primer amplification in the assay estimated nucleated cell counts. This table comes from immunoSEQ multiplex PCR, and its TCRdb copy is limited to in-frame clones, with some not included. V, J and clone size derive from that table, while D and trimming were established from the DNA sequence. The table lists about 190,000 clones, more than 75% of them singletons. V gene TRBV5-4 combines with J gene TRBJ2-5, with 13 bases identical to TRBD2. The TCR comes from a woman between 45 and 60 years old with acute COVID-19. The sample was PBMCs or T cells enriched from blood (not recorded which). The CDR3 sequence: CASSLTSGGAGETQYF. The CDR3 DNA follows: TGTGCCAGCAGCTTGACTAGCGGGGGGGCCGGAGAGACCCAGTACTTC.